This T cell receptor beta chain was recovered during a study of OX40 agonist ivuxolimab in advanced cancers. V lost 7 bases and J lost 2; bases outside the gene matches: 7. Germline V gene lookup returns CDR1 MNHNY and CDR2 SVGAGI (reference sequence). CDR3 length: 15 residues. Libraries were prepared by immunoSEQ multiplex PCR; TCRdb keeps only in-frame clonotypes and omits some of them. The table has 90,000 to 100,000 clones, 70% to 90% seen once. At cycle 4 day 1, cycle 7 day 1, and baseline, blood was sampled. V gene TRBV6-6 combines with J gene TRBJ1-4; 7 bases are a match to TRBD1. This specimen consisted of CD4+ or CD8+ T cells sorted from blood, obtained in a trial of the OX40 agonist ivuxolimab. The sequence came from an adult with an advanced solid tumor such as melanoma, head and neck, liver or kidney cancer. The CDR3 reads CASTPGGVTNEKLFF. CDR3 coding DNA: TGTGCCAGCACCCCAGGGGGGGTCACTAATGAAAAACTGTTTTTT.